One T cell receptor (beta chain) is described in this entry. The sample is drawn from a study of control samples from healthy donors and cancer patients. Sequenced by immunoSEQ multiplex PCR; TCRdb stores in-frame clones only, minus some. Of 150,000 to 200,000 clones listed, around nine tenths were seen once; the top ten hold about 1.4%. After removal of 7 bases from V and 0 bases from J, the junction contained 14 bases not matched to a gene. Germline V lookup: CDR1 SGHVS, CDR2 FNYEAQ. The CDR3 covers 18 residues. The clonotype was recovered from a man aged 25-45 years in good health. Source material: blood. The chain combines TRBV7-6 with TRBJ2-3, with TRBD2 matching 9 bases. CDR3 DNA sequence: TGTGCCAGCACCCTAGGGGAGACTAGCGGTACTAGCACAGATACGCAGTATTTT. It codes for CASTLGETSGTSTDTQYF.